These T cell receptor beta chains were read from a single sample in a study of blood T cells in healthy people across ages. TCRdb reanalysed the 5' RACE reads using MiXCR and keeps one entry per CDR3 protein. The sample includes 1 million or so distinct CDR3 sequences, roughly 24% of them seen just once. Another study also made use of these data, one on T cells of mothers and their children.

Sequenced input: blood. All receptors come from a girl aged 2-10 years in good health. The CDR3 runs from the conserved cysteine through the conserved F or W. D genes are given only for firm matches. The size entry is marked missing in some rows and otherwise reads once, few, many or a size class.

. | few | TRBJ1-6 | TRBV2 | CASSADSSYNSPLHF | TGTGCCAGCAGTGCAGACAGCTCCTATAATTCACCCCTCCACTTT
TRBD1 | few | TRBJ1-1 | TRBV29-1 | CSVRTGGGPEAFF | TGCAGCGTTAGGACAGGGGGGGGACCTGAAGCTTTCTTT
. | . | TRBJ2-1 | TRBV7-3 | CASSFTLYNEQFF | TGTGCCAGCAGCTTTACGCTCTACAATGAGCAGTTCTTC
. | few | TRBJ2-1 | TRBV29-1 | CSVVWQGSEQFF | TGCAGCGTTGTATGGCAGGGGAGTGAGCAGTTCTTC
. | few | TRBJ1-1 | TRBV12-3/TRBV12-4 | CASRPGPYRSRYTEAFF | TGTGCCAGCAGACCCGGGCCCTACAGGAGTCGTTACACTGAAGCTTTCTTT
. | once | TRBJ2-7 | TRBV7-8 | CASTYTGRDEQYF | TGTGCCAGCACCTACACGGGTAGGGACGAGCAGTACTTC
. | few | TRBJ2-3 | TRBV12-3/TRBV12-4 | CASSRGLHTQYF | TGTGCCAGCAGCCGGGGATTGCATACGCAGTATTTT
. | once | TRBJ1-1 | TRBV6-5 | CASSGQGKNTEAFF | TGTGCCAGCAGTGGGCAGGGCAAGAACACTGAAGCTTTCTTT
. | many | TRBJ1-4 | TRBV11-2 | CASSLGRGLFF | TGTGCCAGCAGCTTAGGTCGGGGACTGTTTTTT
. | . | TRBJ1-1 | TRBV21-1 | CASSKGGAGAFF | TGTGCCAGCAGCAAAGGGGGAGCGGGAGCTTTCTTT
. | many | TRBJ2-7 | TRBV6-2/TRBV6-3 | CASSLDSLYEQYF | TGTGCCAGCAGTTTGGACAGCCTCTACGAGCAGTACTTT
. | many | TRBJ2-1 | TRBV29-1 | CSAITDEQFF | TGCAGCGCAATAACGGATGAGCAGTTCTTC
. | few | TRBJ2-1 | TRBV6-1 | CASSEETRILNEQFF | TGTGCCAGCAGTGAAGAAACTAGAATTCTGAATGAGCAGTTCTTC
. | . | TRBJ1-1 | TRBV21-1 | CASLSVAGIHQGTEAFF | TGTGCCAGCCTCTCCGTGGCCGGAATCCATCAAGGGACTGAAGCTTTCTTT
. | few | TRBJ2-4 | TRBV7-9 | CASSSDSELENIQYF | TGTGCCAGCAGCTCCGATTCCGAACTCGAAAACATTCAGTACTTC
. | once | TRBJ2-7 | TRBV24-1 | CATSSIVGEQYF | TGTGCCACCAGCTCAATCGTCGGGGAGCAGTACTTC
TRBD1 | . | TRBJ2-7 | TRBV28 | CASSDRGFSYEQYF | TGTGCCAGCAGTGACAGGGGCTTCTCCTACGAGCAGTACTTC
. | few | TRBJ2-1 | TRBV9 | CASSVAGASSNEQFF | TGTGCCAGCAGCGTAGCGGGGGCGAGCAGCAATGAGCAGTTCTTC
TRBD2 | few | TRBJ2-1 | TRBV6-5 | CASSYSLAGGPNEQFF | TGTGCCAGCAGTTACTCGCTAGCGGGAGGGCCAAATGAGCAGTTCTTC
. | many | TRBJ2-5 | TRBV11-3 | CASSDETQYF | TGTGCCAGCAGCGATGAGACCCAGTACTTC
. | . | TRBJ2-7 | TRBV6-5 | CASSSGPGLGGEQYF | TGTGCCAGCAGTTCCGGGCCGGGCCTAGGGGGTGAGCAGTACTTC
. | few | TRBJ2-1 | TRBV12-3/TRBV12-4 | CASSALRDGSEQFF | TGTGCCAGCAGTGCCCTGAGGGATGGGAGTGAGCAGTTCTTC
. | few | TRBJ2-5 | TRBV7-2 | CASSPSTTRGETQYF | TGTGCCAGCAGCCCCTCAACTACCAGGGGAGAGACCCAGTACTTC
TRBD1 | . | TRBJ1-1 | TRBV3-1 | CASSQVRGTEASF | TGTGCCAGCAGCCAAGTCAGGGGGACTGAAGCTTCCTTT
. | once | TRBJ2-4 | TRBV12-3/TRBV12-4 | CASSLGSGVGKNIQCF | TGTGCCAGCAGTTTAGGGTCAGGGGTTGGCAAAAACATTCAGTGCTTC
. | few | TRBJ2-2 | TRBV3-1 | CASSQEERGENTGELFF | TGTGCCAGCAGCCAAGAGGAACGCGGCGAGAACACCGGGGAGCTGTTTTTT
. | few | TRBJ2-1 | TRBV20-1 | CSARDLVEWNEQFF | TGCAGTGCTAGAGACTTAGTCGAGTGGAATGAGCAGTTCTTC
TRBD1 | . | TRBJ1-3 | TRBV20-1 | CSATTGGNTIYF | TGCAGTGCTACGACAGGGGGAAACACCATATATTTT
. | few | TRBJ1-4 | TRBV29-1 | CSVKISGNEKLFF | TGCAGCGTTAAGATCTCGGGGAATGAAAAACTGTTTTTT
. | . | TRBJ2-3 | TRBV7-2 | CASSLFEGEAADTQYF | TGTGCCAGCAGCTTATTTGAGGGAGAGGCGGCAGATACGCAGTATTTT
. | . | TRBJ2-1 | TRBV24-1 | CATLGDSFGEQFF | TGTGCCACCCTGGGGGACTCTTTCGGTGAGCAGTTCTTC
. | . | TRBJ2-7 | TRBV5-1 | CASSSTRDEQYF | TGCGCCAGCAGCTCAACTAGGGACGAGCAGTACTTC
TRBD1 | once | TRBJ1-2 | TRBV6-5 | CASSRQGSIYGYTF | TGTGCCAGCAGTCGACAGGGCTCAATCTATGGCTACACCTTC
. | . | TRBJ1-2 | TRBV4-1 | CASSQEIVYGYTF | TGCGCCAGCAGCCAAGAGATTGTCTATGGCTACACCTTC
TRBD1 | few | TRBJ1-3 | TRBV7-9 | CASSYLTGAGNTIYF | TGTGCCAGCAGCTACCTGACAGGGGCTGGAAACACCATATATTTT
. | . | TRBJ2-5 | TRBV28 | CASEGQLVETQYF | TGTGCCAGCGAAGGGCAACTGGTAGAGACCCAGTACTTC
. | . | TRBJ1-4 | TRBV20-1 | CSAPGTPPGNEKLFF | TGCAGTGCCCCTGGGACCCCTCCGGGGAATGAAAAACTGTTTTTT
. | . | TRBJ2-1 | TRBV20-1 | CSARGAERLNEQFF | TGCAGTGCTAGAGGAGCGGAGAGGCTCAATGAGCAGTTCTTC
TRBD2 | few | TRBJ2-3 | TRBV25-1 | CASSGSFFAGGLGDTQYF | TGTGCCAGCAGTGGATCGTTCTTCGCGGGGGGGCTGGGAGATACGCAGTATTTT
TRBD2 | few | TRBJ2-7 | TRBV20-1 | CSARFTSGATYEQYF | TGCAGTGCTAGATTTACTAGCGGGGCTACCTACGAGCAGTACTTC
. | few | TRBJ2-1 | TRBV7-2 | CASRPQARDFAYNEQFF | TGTGCCAGCAGACCCCAGGCAAGAGACTTTGCCTACAATGAGCAGTTCTTC
TRBD2 | . | TRBJ2-1 | TRBV12-3/TRBV12-4 | CASSLGLAHHNEQFF | TGTGCCAGCAGTTTGGGACTAGCTCACCACAATGAGCAGTTCTTC
. | few | TRBJ2-7 | TRBV29-1 | CSAKSGLSYEQYF | TGCAGCGCCAAATCAGGGTTGAGCTACGAGCAGTACTTC
. | . | TRBJ2-5 | TRBV28 | CASTRWDGGEETQYF | TGTGCCAGCACCCGATGGGATGGAGGGGAGGAGACCCAGTACTTC
. | few | TRBJ1-1 | TRBV27 | CASSYREGTEAFF | TGTGCCAGCAGCTACAGGGAGGGCACTGAAGCTTTCTTT
. | . | TRBJ2-1 | TRBV7-9 | CASSLGSGTLSNEQFF | TGTGCCAGCAGCTTAGGTTCCGGGACCCTGTCAAATGAGCAGTTCTTC
. | few | TRBJ2-5 | TRBV29-1 | CSGLSGPEETQYF | TGCAGCGGCCTAAGCGGTCCTGAAGAGACCCAGTACTTC
. | . | TRBJ1-4 | TRBV4-2 | CASSQVSSDEKLFF | TGTGCCAGCAGCCAAGTGAGCAGTGATGAAAAACTGTTTTTT
TRBD2 | . | TRBJ2-1 | TRBV5-1 | CASSPGTSGSSYNEQFF | TGCGCCAGCAGCCCAGGGACTAGCGGTTCCTCCTACAATGAGCAGTTCTTC
. | many | TRBJ2-2 | TRBV12-3/TRBV12-4 | CASSLTVTGELFF | TGTGCCAGCAGCTTAACAGTCACCGGGGAGCTGTTTTTT
. | . | TRBJ2-7 | TRBV29-1 | CSVLLPLVREQYF | TGCAGCGTTCTCCTACCCCTAGTCCGGGAGCAGTACTTC
. | . | TRBJ2-1 | TRBV4-1 | CASSQVGIDRLGSNEQFF | TGCGCCAGCAGCCAAGTGGGGATAGACAGGTTAGGGAGCAATGAGCAGTTCTTC
TRBD1 | few | TRBJ1-1 | TRBV29-1 | CSALSGGSEAFF | TGCAGCGCTCTCTCAGGGGGATCTGAAGCTTTCTTT
TRBD2 | few | TRBJ2-1 | TRBV20-1 | CSADGGERGAYNEQFF | TGCAGTGCCGACGGGGGGGAGCGGGGGGCTTACAATGAGCAGTTCTTC
. | few | TRBJ2-2 | TRBV13 | CASSFIRSGELFF | TGTGCCAGCAGCTTTATCCGTAGCGGGGAGCTGTTTTTT